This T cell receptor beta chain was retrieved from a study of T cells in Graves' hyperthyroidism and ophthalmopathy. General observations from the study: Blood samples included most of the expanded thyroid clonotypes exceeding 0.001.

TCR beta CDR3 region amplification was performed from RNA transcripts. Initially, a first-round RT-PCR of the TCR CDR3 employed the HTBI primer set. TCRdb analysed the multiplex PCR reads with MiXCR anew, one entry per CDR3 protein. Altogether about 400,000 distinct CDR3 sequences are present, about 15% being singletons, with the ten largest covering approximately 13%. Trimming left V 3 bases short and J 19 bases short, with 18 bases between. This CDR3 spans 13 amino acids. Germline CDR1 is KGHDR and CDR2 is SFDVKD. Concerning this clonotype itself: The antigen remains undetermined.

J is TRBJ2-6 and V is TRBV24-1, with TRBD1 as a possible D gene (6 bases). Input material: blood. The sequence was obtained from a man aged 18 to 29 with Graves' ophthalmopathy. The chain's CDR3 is CATSDAPDSLFTF. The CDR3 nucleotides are TGTGCCACCAGTGATGCTCCGGACAGCCTATTTACTTTC.